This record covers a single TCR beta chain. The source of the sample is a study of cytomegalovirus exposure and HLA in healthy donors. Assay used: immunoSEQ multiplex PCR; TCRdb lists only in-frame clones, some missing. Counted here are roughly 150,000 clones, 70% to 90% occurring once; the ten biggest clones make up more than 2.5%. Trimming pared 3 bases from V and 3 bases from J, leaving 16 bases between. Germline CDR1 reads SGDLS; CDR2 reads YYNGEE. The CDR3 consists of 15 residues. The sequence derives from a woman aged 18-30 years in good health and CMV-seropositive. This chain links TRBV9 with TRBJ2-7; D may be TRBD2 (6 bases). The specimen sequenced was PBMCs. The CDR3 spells CASSETGTSNYEQYF. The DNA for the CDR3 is TGTGCCAGCAGCGAGACCGGGACTTCCAACTACGAGCAGTACTTC.